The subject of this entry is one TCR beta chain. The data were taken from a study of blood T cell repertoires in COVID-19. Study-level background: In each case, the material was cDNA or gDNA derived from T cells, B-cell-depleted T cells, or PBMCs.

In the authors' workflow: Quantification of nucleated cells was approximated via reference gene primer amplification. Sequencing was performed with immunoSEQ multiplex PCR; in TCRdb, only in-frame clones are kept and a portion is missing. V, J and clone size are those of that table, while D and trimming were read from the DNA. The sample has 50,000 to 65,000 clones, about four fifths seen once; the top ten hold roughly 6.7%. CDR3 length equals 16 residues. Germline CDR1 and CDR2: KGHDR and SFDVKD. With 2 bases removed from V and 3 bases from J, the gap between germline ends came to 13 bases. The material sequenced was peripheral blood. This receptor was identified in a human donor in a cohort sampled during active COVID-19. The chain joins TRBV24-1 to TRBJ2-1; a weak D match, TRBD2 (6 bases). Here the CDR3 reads CATSDSLAWDYNEQFF. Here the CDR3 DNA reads TGTGCCACCAGTGATTCGCTAGCGTGGGACTACAATGAGCAGTTCTTC.